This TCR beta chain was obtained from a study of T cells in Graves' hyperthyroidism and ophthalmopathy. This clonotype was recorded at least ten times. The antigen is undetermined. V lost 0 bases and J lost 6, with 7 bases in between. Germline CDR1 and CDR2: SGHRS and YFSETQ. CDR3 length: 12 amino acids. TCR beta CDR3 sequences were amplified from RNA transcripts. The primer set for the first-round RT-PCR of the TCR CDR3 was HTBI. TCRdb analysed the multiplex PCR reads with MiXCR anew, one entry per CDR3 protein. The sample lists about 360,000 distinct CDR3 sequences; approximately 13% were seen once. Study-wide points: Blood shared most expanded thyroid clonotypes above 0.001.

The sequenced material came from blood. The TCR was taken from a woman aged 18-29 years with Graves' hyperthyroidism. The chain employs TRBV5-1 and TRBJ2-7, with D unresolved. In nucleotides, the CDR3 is TGCGCCAGCAGCTTGGCGGCGGCCGAGCAGTACTTC. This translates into CASSLAAAEQYF.